This T cell receptor (beta chain) appears in the sequencing data of a study of blood T cell repertoires in COVID-19. V was shortened by 1 base and J by 6 bases, with 10 bases between the two germline ends. The germline V gene has CDR1 SGHRS and CDR2 YFSETQ. The CDR3 runs to 13 residues. Generated by immunoSEQ multiplex PCR, the TCRdb table keeps only in-frame clones and is missing some. The profile shows over 200,000 clones, around nine tenths of them singletons. Up to 2 weeks before entering the study, exposed participants had met a COVID-19 case. Input material: PBMCs or T cells enriched from blood (not recorded which). This sequence originates from a woman aged 25 to 45 who had been exposed to COVID-19. The chain carries TRBV5-1 and TRBJ1-1; perhaps TRBD1 as D (5 bases). The CDR3 nucleotides read TGCGCCAGCAGCTTGTTAGGGGTCTCTGAAGCTTTCTTT. Its translation: CASSLLGVSEAFF. Complete variable domain (other parts from reference TRBV5-1 and TRBJ1-1): KAGVTQTPRYLIKTRGQQVTLSCSPISGHRSVSWYQQTPGQGLQFLFEYFSETQRNKGNFPGRFSGRQFSNSRSEMNVSTLELGDSALYLCASSLLGVSEAFFGQGTRLTVV.